Below are 9 T cell receptor beta chains sequenced from a single sample in a study of cytomegalovirus exposure and HLA in healthy donors. Some clones are missing from TCRdb's copy, which holds only in-frame ones; the method was immunoSEQ multiplex PCR. The table includes fewer than 200,000 clones, roughly nine tenths detected once. Sample: PBMCs. The receptors derive from a woman aged 25-40 years in good health and CMV-seronegative.

The chain has TRBV6-5 and TRBJ2-3; 8 bases agree with TRBD1. With V trimmed by 6 bases and J by 5 bases, 1 base remained unmatched. Germline V gives CDR1 MNHEY, CDR2 SVGAGI. The CDR3 consists of 12 residues. Written as DNA, the CDR3 is TGTGCCAGCAGCGACAGGGGAGATACGCAGTATTTT. It yields the protein CASSDRGDTQYF.

The rearrangement uses TRBV14 and TRBJ2-1; 9 nucleotides line up with TRBD1. This CDR3 contains 12 residues. J gave up 10 bases and V 10 bases, and 8 bases lay outside the gene matches. The V gene's germline CDR1 is SGHDN and CDR2 FVKESK. DNA of the CDR3: TGTGCCACCTCACAGGGGGCATTGGAGCAGTTCTTC. This gives the protein CATSQGALEQFF. Combining the CDR3 with reference TRBV14 and TRBJ2-1 gives the whole variable domain EAGVTQFPSHSVIEKGQTVTLRCDPISGHDNLYWYRRVMGKEIKFLLHFVKESKQDESGMPNNRFLAERTGGTYSTLKVQPAELEDSGVYFCATSQGALEQFFGPGTRLTVL.

As to this clone: One end of the junction fails to match germline, which may point to a read error. The rearrangement joins TRBV7-7 to TRBJ2-5; TRBD1 aligns across 7 bases. From germline, CDR1 is SSHAT and CDR2 FNYEAQ (reference sequence). The CDR3 loop spans 13 amino acids. The CDR3 sequence: CASSRGQQETQYF. DNA for the CDR3: TGTGCTAGCAGCCGGGGACAGCAAGAGACCCAGTACTTC.

The V call is TRBV5-6, the J call TRBJ1-4, with 10 bases matching TRBD1. V trimming: 0 bases; J trimming: 5 bases; junction bases outside the gene matches: 1. The CDR3 sequence is 15 residues long. CDR1 SGHDT and CDR2 YYEEEE come from the germline V gene. As DNA, the CDR3 is TGTGCCAGCAGCTTGGGGGGACAGGGGAATGAAAAACTGTTTTTT. Translation: CASSLGGQGNEKLFF.

This rearrangement joins TRBV4-2 to TRBJ1-5; the D is unclear. Germline V gene sequence: CDR1 LGHNA, CDR2 YNFKEQ. Trimming stripped 1 base from V and 3 bases from J, with 4 bases between. This CDR3 contains 13 residues. The CDR3 DNA reads TGTGCCAGCAGCCAAGGACTCAATCAGCCCCAGCATTTT. Translated, it gives CASSQGLNQPQHF.

This chain uses TRBV7-2 with TRBJ2-2; D gene ambiguous. Trimming stripped 5 bases from V and 1 base from J, with 8 bases between. CDR3 length equals 14 residues. CDR1 and CDR2 from the germline V gene are SGHTA and FQGNSA. The CDR3 DNA sequence: TGTGCCAGCAGCCCCCAAAAGAACACCGGGGAGCTGTTTTTT. Translation: CASSPQKNTGELFF.

The V gene is TRBV6-1, the J gene TRBJ2-3; TRBD2 aligns across 12 bases. In germline, CDR1 is MNHNS, CDR2 SASEGT. The trim removed 4 bases at V and 0 bases at J, leaving 5 bases unmatched. The CDR3 runs to 17 residues. CDR3 residues: CASSALAGGPSTDTQYF. The CDR3 region has the DNA TGTGCCAGCAGTGCACTAGCGGGAGGCCCTAGCACAGATACGCAGTATTTT.

The chain carries TRBV19 and TRBJ2-5; TRBD1 matches at 11 bases. V was clipped by 6 bases and J by 5 bases; unmatched bases: 5. Germline CDR1 and CDR2: LNHDA and SQIVND (reference sequence). The CDR3 runs to 14 residues. CDR3 loop: CASSSDRGLETQYF. CDR3 bases: TGTGCCAGTAGCTCGGACAGGGGGCTCGAGACCCAGTACTTC.

Of note for this clone: This CDR3 is also generated by other DNA sequences in the sample. The chain combines TRBV4-1 with TRBJ2-5; no reliable D call. This CDR3 has 13 amino acids. Germline lookup yields CDR1 MGHRA and CDR2 YSYEKL. V was shortened by 1 base and J by 1 base, with 4 bases between the two germline ends. The DNA of the CDR3 is TGCGCCAGCAGCCAAGGGTCCCAAGAGACCCAGTACTTC. Residues: CASSQGSQETQYF.